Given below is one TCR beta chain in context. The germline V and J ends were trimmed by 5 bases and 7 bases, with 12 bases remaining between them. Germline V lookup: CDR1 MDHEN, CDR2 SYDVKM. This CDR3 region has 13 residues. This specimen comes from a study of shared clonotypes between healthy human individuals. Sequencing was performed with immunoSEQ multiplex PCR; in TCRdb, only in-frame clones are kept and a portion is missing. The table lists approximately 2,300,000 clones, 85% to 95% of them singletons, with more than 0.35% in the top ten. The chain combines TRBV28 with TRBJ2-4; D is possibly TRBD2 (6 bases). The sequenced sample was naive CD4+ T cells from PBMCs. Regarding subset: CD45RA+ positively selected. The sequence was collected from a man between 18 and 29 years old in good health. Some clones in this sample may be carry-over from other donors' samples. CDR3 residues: CASSPRLDNIQYF. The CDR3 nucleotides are TGTGCCAGCAGTCCGCGACTAGATAACATTCAGTACTTC. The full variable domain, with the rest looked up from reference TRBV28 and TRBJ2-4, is DVKVTQSSRYLVKRTGEKVFLECVQDMDHENMFWYRQDPGLGLRLIYFSYDVKMKEKGDIPEGYSVSREKKERFSLILESASTNQTSMYLCASSPRLDNIQYFGAGTRLSVL.